This TCR beta chain was found in a study of CD8 T cells in Susac syndrome. RNA in amounts of about 0.5 to 1 ug was reverse transcribed with random hexamers. In TCRdb, the immunoSEQ multiplex PCR reads were re-called with MiXCR into one record per CDR3 protein. The top ten clones hold over 0.09% of a sample with 250,000 to 300,000 distinct CDR3 sequences, around 83% of them seen once. The V segment lost 5 bases and the J segment 4 bases; nucleotides outside the gene matches: 4. CDR3 length: 14 amino acids. The germline CDR1 and CDR2 sequences are MNHEY and SMNVEV (reference sequence). The sequence derives from a human donor with multiple sclerosis. The chain joins TRBV27 to TRBJ1-2; 10 bases fit TRBD1. Sequencing used CD8+ T cells from PBMCs. The CDR3 bases are TGTGCCAGCAGTCCAGGACAGGGGGGCTATGGCTACACCTTC. Its translation is CASSPGQGGYGYTF.